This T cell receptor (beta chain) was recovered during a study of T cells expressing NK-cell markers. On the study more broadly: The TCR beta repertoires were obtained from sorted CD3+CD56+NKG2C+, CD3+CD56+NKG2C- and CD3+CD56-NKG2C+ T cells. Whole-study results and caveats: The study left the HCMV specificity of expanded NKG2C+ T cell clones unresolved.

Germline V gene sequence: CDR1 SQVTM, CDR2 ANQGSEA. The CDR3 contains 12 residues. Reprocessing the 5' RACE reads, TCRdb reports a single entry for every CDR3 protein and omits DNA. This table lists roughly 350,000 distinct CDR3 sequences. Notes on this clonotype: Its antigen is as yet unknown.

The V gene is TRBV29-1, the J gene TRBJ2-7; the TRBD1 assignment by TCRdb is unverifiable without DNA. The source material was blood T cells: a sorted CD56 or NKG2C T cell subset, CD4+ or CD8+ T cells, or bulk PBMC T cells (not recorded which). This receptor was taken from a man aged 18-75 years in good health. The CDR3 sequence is CSVVGQGREQYF.